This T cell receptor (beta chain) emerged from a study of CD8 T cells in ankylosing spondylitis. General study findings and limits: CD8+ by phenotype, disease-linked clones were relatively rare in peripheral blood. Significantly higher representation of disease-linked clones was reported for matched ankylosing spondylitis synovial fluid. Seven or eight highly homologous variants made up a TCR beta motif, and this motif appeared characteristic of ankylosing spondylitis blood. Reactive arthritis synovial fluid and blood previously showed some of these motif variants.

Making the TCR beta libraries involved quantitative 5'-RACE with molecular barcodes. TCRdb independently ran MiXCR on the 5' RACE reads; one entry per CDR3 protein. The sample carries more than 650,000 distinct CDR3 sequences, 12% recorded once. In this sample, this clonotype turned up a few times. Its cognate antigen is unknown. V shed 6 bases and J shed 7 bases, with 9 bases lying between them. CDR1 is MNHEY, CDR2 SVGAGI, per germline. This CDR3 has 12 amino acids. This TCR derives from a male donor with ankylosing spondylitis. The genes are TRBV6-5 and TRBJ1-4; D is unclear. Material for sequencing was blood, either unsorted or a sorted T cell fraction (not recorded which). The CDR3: CASRDSGEKLFF. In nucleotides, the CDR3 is TGTGCCAGCAGAGATTCGGGTGAAAAACTGTTTTTT.